This T cell receptor (beta chain) derives from a study of T cells in tuberculosis. This clone has just one count. This sample's time point: new active TB diagnosis, blood taken before or within 7 days of starting treatment. Here immunoSEQ multiplex PCR was the method, and the copy in TCRdb shows in-frame clones only, minus some. The profile shows 25,000 to 35,000 clones, about 90% of them singletons. The CDR3 has 16 residues. Trimming stripped 6 bases from V and 1 base from J, with 17 bases between. Germline CDR1 LNHDA, CDR2 SQIVND (reference sequence). The chain recombines TRBV19 with TRBJ2-3; a possible D gene is TRBD2 (7 bases). The clonotype was recovered from an adult with tuberculosis. The material sequenced was PBMCs, taken at tuberculosis diagnosis. CDR3 sequence (DNA): TGTGCCAGTAGCCCCGGTCGGGGGGCCCGCACAGATACGCAGTATTTT. The encoded protein is CASSPGRGARTDTQYF.